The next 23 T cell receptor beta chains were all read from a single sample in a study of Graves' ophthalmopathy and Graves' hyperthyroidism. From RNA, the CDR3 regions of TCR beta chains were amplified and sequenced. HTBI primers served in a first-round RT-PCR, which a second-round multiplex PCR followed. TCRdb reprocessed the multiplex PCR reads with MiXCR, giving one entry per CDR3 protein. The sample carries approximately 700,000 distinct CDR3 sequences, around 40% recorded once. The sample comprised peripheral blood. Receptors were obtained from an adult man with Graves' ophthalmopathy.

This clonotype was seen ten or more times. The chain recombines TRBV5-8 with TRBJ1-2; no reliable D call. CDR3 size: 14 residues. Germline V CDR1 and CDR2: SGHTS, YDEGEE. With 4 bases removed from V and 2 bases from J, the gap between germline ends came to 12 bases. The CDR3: CASSLFEENYGYTF. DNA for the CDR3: TGTGCCAGCAGCCTCTTCGAGGAGAACTATGGCTACACCTTC.

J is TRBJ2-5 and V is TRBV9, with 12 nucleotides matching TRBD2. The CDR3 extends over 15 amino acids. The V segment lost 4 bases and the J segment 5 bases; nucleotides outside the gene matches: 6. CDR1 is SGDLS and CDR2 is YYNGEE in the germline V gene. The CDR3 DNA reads TGTGCCAGCAGCCAACTAGCGGGGGGTTTCGAGACCCAGTACTTC. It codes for CASSQLAGGFETQYF. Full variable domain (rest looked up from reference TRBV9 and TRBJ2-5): DSGVTQTPKHLITATGQRVTLRCSPRSGDLSVYWYQQSLDQGLQFLIQYYNGEERAKGNILERFSAQQFPDLHSELNLSSLELGDSALYFCASSQLAGGFETQYFGPGTRLLVL.

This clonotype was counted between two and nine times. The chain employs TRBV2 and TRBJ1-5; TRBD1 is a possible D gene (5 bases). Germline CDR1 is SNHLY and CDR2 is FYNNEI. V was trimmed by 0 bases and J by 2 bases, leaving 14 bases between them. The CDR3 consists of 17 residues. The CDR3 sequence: CASSEASGPFGNQPQHF. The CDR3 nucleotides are TGTGCCAGCAGTGAAGCTTCGGGGCCCTTTGGCAATCAGCCCCAGCATTTT.

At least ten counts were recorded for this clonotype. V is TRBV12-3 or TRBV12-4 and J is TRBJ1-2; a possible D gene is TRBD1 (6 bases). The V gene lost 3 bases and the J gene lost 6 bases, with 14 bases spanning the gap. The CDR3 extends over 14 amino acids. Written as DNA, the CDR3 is TGTGCCAGCAGTTTGACTACAGGGAGCCATGGCTACACCTTC. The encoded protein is CASSLTTGSHGYTF.

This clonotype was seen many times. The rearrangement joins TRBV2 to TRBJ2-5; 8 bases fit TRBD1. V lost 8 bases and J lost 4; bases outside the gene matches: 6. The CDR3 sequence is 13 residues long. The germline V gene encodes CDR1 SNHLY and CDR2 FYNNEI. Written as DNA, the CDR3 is TGTGCCAGCCAGGGGGCGGACGGAGAGACCCAGTACTTC. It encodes CASQGADGETQYF.

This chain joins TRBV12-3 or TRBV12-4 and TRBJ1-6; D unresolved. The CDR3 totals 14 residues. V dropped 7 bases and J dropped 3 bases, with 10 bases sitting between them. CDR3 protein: CASTQTDYNSPLHF. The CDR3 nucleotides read TGTGCCAGCACCCAGACCGACTATAATTCACCCCTCCACTTT.

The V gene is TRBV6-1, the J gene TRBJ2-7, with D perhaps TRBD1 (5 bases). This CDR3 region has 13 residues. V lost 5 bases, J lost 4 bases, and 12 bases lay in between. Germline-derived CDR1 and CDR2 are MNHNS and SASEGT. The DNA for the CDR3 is TGTGCCAGCAGTATTGCAGGGTTTTACGAGCAGTACTTC. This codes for CASSIAGFYEQYF.

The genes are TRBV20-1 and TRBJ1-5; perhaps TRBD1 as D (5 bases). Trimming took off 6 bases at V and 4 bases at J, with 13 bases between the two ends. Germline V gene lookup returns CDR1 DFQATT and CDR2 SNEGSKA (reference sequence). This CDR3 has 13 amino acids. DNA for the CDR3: TGCAGTGCGAAACGATGGGGGAATCAGCCCCAGCATTTT. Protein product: CSAKRWGNQPQHF.

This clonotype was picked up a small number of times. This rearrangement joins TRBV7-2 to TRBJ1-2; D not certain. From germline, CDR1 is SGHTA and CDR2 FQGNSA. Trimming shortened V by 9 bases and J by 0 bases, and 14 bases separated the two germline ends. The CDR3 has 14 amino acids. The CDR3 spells CASRRELANYGYTF. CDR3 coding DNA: TGTGCCAGTCGCAGAGAGCTAGCTAACTATGGCTACACCTTC. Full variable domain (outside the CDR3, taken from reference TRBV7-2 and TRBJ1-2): GAGVSQSPSNKVTEKGKDVELRCDPISGHTALYWYRQSLGQGLEFLIYFQGNSAPDKSGLPSDRFSAERTGGSVSTLTIQRTQQEDSAVYLCASRRELANYGYTFGSGTRLTVV.

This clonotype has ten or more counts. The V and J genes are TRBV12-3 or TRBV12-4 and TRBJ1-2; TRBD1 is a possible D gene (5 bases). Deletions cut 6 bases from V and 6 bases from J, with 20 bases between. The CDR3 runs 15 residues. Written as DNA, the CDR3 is TGTGCCAGCAGGATATCCGGGACGACGACTAATGGCTACACCTTC. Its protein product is CASRISGTTTNGYTF.

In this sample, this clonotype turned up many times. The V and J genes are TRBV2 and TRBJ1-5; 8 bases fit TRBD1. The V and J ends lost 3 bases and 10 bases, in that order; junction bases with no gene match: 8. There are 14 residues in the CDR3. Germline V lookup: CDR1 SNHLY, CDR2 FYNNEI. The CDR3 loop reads CASSDPTGVDPQHF. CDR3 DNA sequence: TGTGCCAGCAGTGACCCGACAGGGGTCGACCCCCAGCATTTT.

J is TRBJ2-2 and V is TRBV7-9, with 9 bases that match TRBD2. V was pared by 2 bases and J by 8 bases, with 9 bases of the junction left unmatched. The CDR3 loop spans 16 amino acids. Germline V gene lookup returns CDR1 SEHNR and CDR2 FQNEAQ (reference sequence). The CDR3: CASSLRVAGVGGELFF. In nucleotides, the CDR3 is TGTGCCAGCAGCTTAAGGGTAGCGGGAGTTGGAGGGGAGCTGTTTTTT.

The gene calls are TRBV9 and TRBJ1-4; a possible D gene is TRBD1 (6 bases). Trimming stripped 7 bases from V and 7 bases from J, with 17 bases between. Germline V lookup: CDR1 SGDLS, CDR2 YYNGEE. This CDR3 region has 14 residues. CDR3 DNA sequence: TGTGCCAGCCGAGAAAGGGGGGGTAGTGAAAAACTGTTTTTT. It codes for CASRERGGSEKLFF.

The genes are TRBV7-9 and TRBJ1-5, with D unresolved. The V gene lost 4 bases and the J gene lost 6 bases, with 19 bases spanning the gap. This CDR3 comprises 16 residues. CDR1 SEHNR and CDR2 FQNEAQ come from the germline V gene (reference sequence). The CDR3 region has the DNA TGTGCCAGCAGCTCAGCCGATTCCCTACGGGGTCAGCCCCAGCATTTT. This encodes CASSSADSLRGQPQHF.

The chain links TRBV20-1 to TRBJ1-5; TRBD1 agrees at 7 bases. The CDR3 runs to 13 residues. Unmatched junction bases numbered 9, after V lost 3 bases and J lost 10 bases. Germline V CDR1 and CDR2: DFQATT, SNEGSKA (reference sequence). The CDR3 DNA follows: TGCAGTGCTAGGTCACAGGGGAGCTCACCCCAGCATTTT. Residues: CSARSQGSSPQHF.

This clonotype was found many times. CDR3: CASSEDGFGTEAFF. The CDR3 DNA is TGTGCCAGCAGTGAAGATGGGTTTGGCACTGAAGCTTTCTTT. J is TRBJ1-1 and V is TRBV2; D is unclear. Between the trimmed V and J ends, which lost 1 base and 4 bases, there was a span of 10 bases. The CDR3 is made up of 14 amino acids. Looked up from germline, CDR1 is SNHLY and CDR2 is FYNNEI.

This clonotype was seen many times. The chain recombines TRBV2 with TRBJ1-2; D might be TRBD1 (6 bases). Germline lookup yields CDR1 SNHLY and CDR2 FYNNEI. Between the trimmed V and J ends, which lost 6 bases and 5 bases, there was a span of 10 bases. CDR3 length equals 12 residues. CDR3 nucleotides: TGTGCCAGCAGACAGGGCGCGTATGGCTACACCTTC. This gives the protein CASRQGAYGYTF.

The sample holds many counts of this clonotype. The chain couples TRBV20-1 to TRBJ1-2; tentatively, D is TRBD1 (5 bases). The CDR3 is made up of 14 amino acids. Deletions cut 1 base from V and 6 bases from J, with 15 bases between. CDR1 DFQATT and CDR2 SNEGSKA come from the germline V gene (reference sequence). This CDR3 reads CSARVGGVVDGYTF. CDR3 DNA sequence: TGCAGTGCTAGAGTAGGAGGGGTGGTCGATGGCTACACCTTC.

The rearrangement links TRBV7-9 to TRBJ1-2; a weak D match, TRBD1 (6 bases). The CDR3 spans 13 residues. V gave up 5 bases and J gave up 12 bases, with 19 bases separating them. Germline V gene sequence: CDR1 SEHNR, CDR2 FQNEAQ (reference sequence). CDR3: CASSPQQGQGHTF. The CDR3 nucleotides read TGTGCCAGCAGCCCACAACAGGGTCAGGGCCACACCTTC.

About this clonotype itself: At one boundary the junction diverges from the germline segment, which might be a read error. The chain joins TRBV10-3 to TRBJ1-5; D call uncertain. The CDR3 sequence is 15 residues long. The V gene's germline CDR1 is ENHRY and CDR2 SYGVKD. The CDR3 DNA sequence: TGTGCCAGCAGTACCCGCAGAATTTCTAATCAGCCCCAGCATTTT. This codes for CASSTRRISNQPQHF.

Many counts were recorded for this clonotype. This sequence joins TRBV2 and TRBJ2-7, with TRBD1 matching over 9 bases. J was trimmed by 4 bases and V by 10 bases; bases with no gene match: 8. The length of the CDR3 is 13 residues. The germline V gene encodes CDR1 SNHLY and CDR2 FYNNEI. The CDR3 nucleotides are TGTGCCAAAAGGGACAGGGAACATTACGAGCAGTACTTC. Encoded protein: CAKRDREHYEQYF.

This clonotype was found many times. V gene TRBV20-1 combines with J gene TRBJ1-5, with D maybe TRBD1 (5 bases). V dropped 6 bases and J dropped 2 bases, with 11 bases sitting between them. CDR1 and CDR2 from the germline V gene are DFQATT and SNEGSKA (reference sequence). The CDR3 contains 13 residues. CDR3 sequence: CSAEPTGNQPQHF. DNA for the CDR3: TGCAGTGCAGAGCCGACAGGCAATCAGCCCCAGCATTTT.

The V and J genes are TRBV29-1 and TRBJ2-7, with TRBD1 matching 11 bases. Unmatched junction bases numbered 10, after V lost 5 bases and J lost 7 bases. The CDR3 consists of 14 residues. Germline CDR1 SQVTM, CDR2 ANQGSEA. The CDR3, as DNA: TGCAGCGTTACCACCGGACAGGGGGCCGATGAGCAGTACTTC. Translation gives CSVTTGQGADEQYF.